This entry lists 27 T cell receptor beta chains sequenced from one sample in a study of Graves' ophthalmopathy and Graves' hyperthyroidism. Scientists amplified the TCR beta CDR3 regions from RNA transcripts. RT-PCR with HTBI primers came first, then second-round multiplex PCR. Using its own MiXCR run on the multiplex PCR reads, TCRdb lists one record per CDR3 protein. The sample consists of over a million distinct CDR3 sequences, less than 45% of them appearing once. The sequenced sample consisted of peripheral blood or thyroid tissue (not recorded which). These receptor sequences come from an adult man with Graves' hyperthyroidism.

V and J are TRBV10-3 and TRBJ1-3; D is uncertain. In germline, CDR1 is ENHRY, CDR2 SYGVKD. Trimming shortened V by 5 bases and J by 2 bases, and 13 bases separated the two germline ends. This CDR3 comprises 15 residues. The CDR3 sequence is CAISYSTSPGNTIYF. In DNA, the CDR3 is TGTGCCATCAGTTACTCGACAAGCCCTGGAAACACCATATATTTT.

This clonotype was seen ten or more times. The rearrangement links TRBV20-1 to TRBJ2-7; D gene uncertain. V was clipped by 1 base and J by 9 bases, with 10 bases between them. Germline loops: CDR1 DFQATT, CDR2 SNEGSKA (reference sequence). This CDR3 has 11 amino acids. DNA for the CDR3: TGCAGTGCTAGAGGGTTCAGAGGGCAGTACTTC. It codes for CSARGFRGQYF.

This clonotype was recorded many times. J is TRBJ2-7 and V is TRBV9, with D tentatively TRBD1 or TRBD2 (6 bases each). This CDR3 has 15 amino acids. Trimming removed 1 base at V and 1 base at J, with 12 bases between. Germline assignment: CDR1 SGDLS and CDR2 YYNGEE. CDR3 coding DNA: TGTGCCAGCAGCGTAAGTACAGGGAGGTCCTACGAGCAGTACTTC. Its protein product is CASSVSTGRSYEQYF.

On this clonotype: A single base separates this from a much larger clone, so it may be a read error. This chain uses TRBV2 with TRBJ1-1, with a tentative D call TRBD1 (6 bases). The V and J ends lost 6 bases and 0 bases respectively, with 14 bases between them. Germline CDR1 SNHLY, CDR2 FYNNEI. The CDR3 has 15 amino acids. CDR3 protein: CASSAGDGMNTEAFF. DNA of the CDR3: TGTGCCAGCAGCGCAGGGGACGGCATGAACACTGAAGCTTTCTTT. Drawing the rest from reference TRBV2 and TRBJ1-1, the complete variable domain is EPEVTQTPSHQVTQMGQEVILRCVPISNHLYFYWYRQILGQKVEFLVSFYNNEISEKSEIFDDQFSVERPDGSNFTLKIRSTKLEDSAMYFCASSAGDGMNTEAFFGQGTRLTVV.

This clonotype was seen only a few times. J is TRBJ1-3 and V is TRBV2; 10 bases agree with TRBD1. J gave up 8 bases and V 7 bases, and 5 bases lay outside the gene matches. The CDR3 extends over 13 amino acids. Germline V gives CDR1 SNHLY, CDR2 FYNNEI. Here the CDR3 reads CASMRGTGDTIYF. The CDR3 DNA reads as TGTGCCAGCATGCGAGGGACAGGGGACACCATATATTTT.

A note on this clonotype: One junction end disagrees with the germline gene, perhaps due to a read error. The rearrangement links TRBV29-1 to TRBJ2-7; the D gene could be TRBD1 or TRBD2 (5 bases each). Germline CDR1 is SQVTM and CDR2 is ANQGSEA. The CDR3 has 13 residues. Here the CDR3 DNA reads TGCAGCTCTCGGGACCGCCTGGCCGGGGAGCTGTACTTC. It encodes CSSRDRLAGELYF.

This clonotype was picked up many times. The chain recombines TRBV10-3 with TRBJ2-2; D may be TRBD2 (6 bases). Germline V lookup: CDR1 ENHRY, CDR2 SYGVKD. The CDR3 loop spans 15 amino acids. The germline V and J ends were trimmed by 5 bases and 3 bases, with 13 bases remaining between them. CDR3 nucleotides: TGTGCCATCAGTTTCCGGGGGATCGACACCGGGGAGCTGTTTTTT. Encoded protein: CAISFRGIDTGELFF.

This clonotype was seen a handful of times. V usage is TRBV12-3 or TRBV12-4 and J usage is TRBJ2-2; 10 positions agree with TRBD2. V lost 7 bases and J lost 6; bases outside the gene matches: 5. This CDR3 comprises 14 residues. CDR3 sequence: CASTGAGGAGELFF. CDR3 nucleotide sequence: TGTGCCAGCACGGGAGCGGGAGGGGCCGGGGAGCTGTTTTTT.

On this clonotype: Relative to the germline gene, one junction end is altered; a read error may explain this. The chain couples TRBV10-2 to TRBJ1-6; TRBD1 aligns across 7 bases. CDR3 length equals 16 residues. Per germline, CDR1 WSHSY and CDR2 SAAADI. DNA for the CDR3: TGTGCCAGCAGTCCAGTGACCGGGACAGTGACTTCACCCCTCCACTTT. It yields the protein CASSPVTGTVTSPLHF.

The chain joins TRBV7-9 to TRBJ2-3; 14 nucleotides agree with TRBD2. CDR3 length: 17 amino acids. V dropped 5 bases and J dropped 4; count of bases not matched to a gene: 8. The germline V gene has CDR1 SEHNR and CDR2 FQNEAQ (reference sequence). CDR3 nucleotides: TGTGCCAGCAGCCGCTCCGGGACTAGCGGGAGTGCAGATACGCAGTATTTT. It yields the protein CASSRSGTSGSADTQYF. The whole variable domain, remainder taken from reference TRBV7-9 and TRBJ2-3, is DTGVSQNPRHKITKRGQNVTFRCDPISEHNRLYWYRQTLGQGPEFLTYFQNEAQLEKSRLLSDRFSAERPKGSFSTLEIQRTEQGDSAMYLCASSRSGTSGSADTQYFGPGTRLTVL.

This chain uses TRBV2 with TRBJ2-7; 7 nucleotides agree with TRBD1. The CDR3 runs 14 residues. Unmatched junction bases numbered 9, after V lost 7 bases and J lost 3 bases. Germline lookup yields CDR1 SNHLY and CDR2 FYNNEI. The CDR3 region is CASTPTGQDYEQYF. The DNA for the CDR3 is TGTGCCAGCACCCCGACAGGGCAGGACTACGAGCAGTACTTC.

This clonotype was seen at least ten times. The chain employs TRBV7-2 and TRBJ1-1; D remains ambiguous. The germline V gene encodes CDR1 SGHTA and CDR2 FQGNSA. The CDR3 has 14 amino acids. The V and J ends lost 5 bases and 10 bases respectively, with 20 bases between them. This CDR3 reads CASSPSLMSVGAFF. In nucleotides, the CDR3 is TGTGCCAGCAGCCCCTCCCTGATGTCGGTAGGAGCTTTCTTT.

This clonotype was counted many times. V gene TRBV20-1 combines with J gene TRBJ1-5; TRBD1 might be the D (5 bases). Trimming removed 3 bases at V and 6 bases at J, with 15 bases between. The germline V gene has CDR1 DFQATT and CDR2 SNEGSKA (reference sequence). This CDR3 has 14 amino acids. The DNA of the CDR3 is TGCAGTGCTAGTCTGTTCAGGGCCCGTCAGCCCCAGCATTTT. This codes for CSASLFRARQPQHF.

As concerns this clonotype: The final CDR3 position lacks the conserved phenylalanine or tryptophan, pointing to a likely read error. The DNA is omitted, as the CDR3 cannot be located on it reliably, and the CDR3 follows TCRdb's listing. The J gene is TRBJ1-1, the V gene TRBV10-3; the table's D call of TRBD1 was not tested on the DNA. Germline V gives CDR1 ENHRY, CDR2 SYGVKD. The CDR3 has 8 amino acids, counting both end residues. CDR3 in amino acids: CVISRDIS.

This clonotype was found many times. This chain uses TRBV6-6 with TRBJ1-1; TRBD1 might be the D (5 bases). From germline, CDR1 is MNHNY and CDR2 SVGAGI (reference sequence). This CDR3 comprises 14 residues. V lost 5 bases to trimming and J lost 1 base, with 11 bases between them. As DNA, the CDR3 is TGTGCCAGCAGTAAACGACAGACGAACACTGAAGCTTTCTTT. This sequence encodes CASSKRQTNTEAFF.

This clonotype was recorded many times. The V gene is TRBV7-9, the J gene TRBJ2-2; 9 bases fit TRBD2. In germline, CDR1 is SEHNR, CDR2 FQNEAQ (reference sequence). V dropped 7 bases and J dropped 5; count of bases not matched to a gene: 8. This CDR3 contains 15 residues. The CDR3 protein is CASIPGLALTGELFF. Written as DNA, the CDR3 is TGTGCCAGCATCCCCGGACTAGCGTTAACCGGGGAGCTGTTTTTT.

In this sample, this clonotype turned up many times. V gene TRBV20-1 combines with J gene TRBJ2-7; the D gene is possibly TRBD1 (5 bases). The CDR3 has 14 residues. V dropped 4 bases and J dropped 0 bases, with 13 bases sitting between them. Germline CDR1 DFQATT, CDR2 SNEGSKA (reference sequence). The CDR3, as DNA: TGCAGTGCTAACTCAGGGTATATCTCCTACGAGCAGTACTTC. It specifies CSANSGYISYEQYF.

The genes are TRBV7-8 and TRBJ1-1; D may be TRBD1 (5 bases). Germline CDR1 reads SGHVS; CDR2 reads FQNEAQ. CDR3 length: 12 amino acids. The V and J ends lost 3 bases and 11 bases respectively, with 13 bases between them. This CDR3 is CASSFGAGTAFF. The DNA of the CDR3 is TGTGCCAGCAGCTTCGGGGCTGGCACTGCTTTCTTT.

This clonotype was recorded many times. The chain has TRBV10-3 and TRBJ2-7, with 7 bases identical to TRBD1. V lost 10 bases, J lost 2 bases, and 17 bases stayed unmatched. CDR1 ENHRY and CDR2 SYGVKD come from the germline V gene. The CDR3 is 16 amino acids. The CDR3 is CASRADRVLWTYEQYF. DNA of the CDR3: TGTGCCAGCAGGGCCGACAGGGTTTTGTGGACCTACGAGCAGTACTTC.

In this sample, this clonotype turned up a few times. One end of the junction varies from germline; a read error may be responsible. J is TRBJ2-7 and V is TRBV10-2; D perhaps matches TRBD1 (5 bases). CDR3 length equals 14 residues. Germline V CDR1 and CDR2: WSHSY, SAAADI. CDR3 amino acids: CASSSPRVAYEQYF. CDR3 nucleotide sequence: TGTGCCAGCAGTTCACCCAGGGTAGCCTACGAGCAGTACTTC.

V usage is TRBV5-6 and J usage is TRBJ2-5; D remains unclear. The CDR3 has 13 residues. The germline CDR1 and CDR2 sequences are SGHDT and YYEEEE. Trimming left V 2 bases short and J 5 bases short, with 10 bases between. CDR3 in DNA: TGTGCCAGCAGCTTATTCAGGTTGGAGACCCAGTACTTC. As protein: CASSLFRLETQYF. Based on the CDR3 plus reference TRBV5-6 and TRBJ2-5, the full variable domain is DAGVTQSPTHLIKTRGQQVTLRCSPKSGHDTVSWYQQALGQGPQFIFQYYEEEERQRGNFPDRFSGHQFPNYSSELNVNALLLGDSALYLCASSLFRLETQYFGPGTRLLVL.

The CDR3 DNA follows: TGTGCCAGCAGTTTATTGTGGGGACAGGGACGCACTGAAGCTTTCTTT. As protein: CASSLLWGQGRTEAFF. The rearrangement uses TRBV28 and TRBJ1-1; 9 nucleotides match TRBD1. The germline V gene has CDR1 MDHEN and CDR2 SYDVKM. Trimming at V came to 1 base and at J to 4 bases, leaving 7 bases not matched to a gene. The CDR3 length is 16 residues.

The DNA for the CDR3 is TGTGCCAGTTCGGAGGACAGGGCCAAAAACATTCAGTACTTC. It codes for CASSEDRAKNIQYF. V usage is TRBV19 and J usage is TRBJ2-4; 7 bases map to TRBD1. Germline V gene sequence: CDR1 LNHDA, CDR2 SQIVND (reference sequence). The ends lost 8 bases at V and 1 base at J; junction bases unmatched: 5. There are 14 residues in the CDR3.

The rearrangement uses TRBV10-3 and TRBJ1-1; D ambiguous. V was clipped by 6 bases and J by 6 bases, with 11 bases between them. Per the germline V gene, CDR1 is ENHRY and CDR2 is SYGVKD. The CDR3 loop spans 12 amino acids. This chain's CDR3 is CAIRGSSPEAFF. The CDR3 DNA follows: TGTGCCATCAGGGGAAGTTCCCCTGAAGCTTTCTTT.

At least ten counts were recorded for this clonotype. The chain joins TRBV2 to TRBJ2-7; perhaps TRBD1 as D (5 bases). Trimming removed 4 bases from V and 1 base from J, with 14 bases in between. Per germline, CDR1 SNHLY and CDR2 FYNNEI. CDR3 length: 15 amino acids. The CDR3 coding sequence is TGTGCCAGCAGTGCTTCAGGGTTCGGGTCCTACGAGCAGTACTTC. Protein: CASSASGFGSYEQYF.

This chain uses TRBV2 with TRBJ2-7; 12 bases match TRBD1. The trim removed 3 bases at V and 5 bases at J, leaving 11 bases unmatched. This CDR3 contains 17 residues. The germline V gene has CDR1 SNHLY and CDR2 FYNNEI. In DNA, the CDR3 is TGTGCCAGCAGTGACGTCTGGGCGGGACAGGGGGCGGACGAGCAGTACTTC. Its protein is CASSDVWAGQGADEQYF.

This clonotype was picked up a small number of times. This may come from a read error, since a much larger clone is one base off. The chain employs TRBV7-9 and TRBJ1-5; perhaps TRBD1 as D (5 bases). The CDR3 is 15 residues long. Looked up from germline, CDR1 is SEHNR and CDR2 is FQNEAQ (reference sequence). For the CDR3, the DNA is TGTGCCAGCAGAGTTGGAGGGGTTATGAATCAGCCCCGGCATTTT. Translated, it gives CASRVGGVMNQPRHF.